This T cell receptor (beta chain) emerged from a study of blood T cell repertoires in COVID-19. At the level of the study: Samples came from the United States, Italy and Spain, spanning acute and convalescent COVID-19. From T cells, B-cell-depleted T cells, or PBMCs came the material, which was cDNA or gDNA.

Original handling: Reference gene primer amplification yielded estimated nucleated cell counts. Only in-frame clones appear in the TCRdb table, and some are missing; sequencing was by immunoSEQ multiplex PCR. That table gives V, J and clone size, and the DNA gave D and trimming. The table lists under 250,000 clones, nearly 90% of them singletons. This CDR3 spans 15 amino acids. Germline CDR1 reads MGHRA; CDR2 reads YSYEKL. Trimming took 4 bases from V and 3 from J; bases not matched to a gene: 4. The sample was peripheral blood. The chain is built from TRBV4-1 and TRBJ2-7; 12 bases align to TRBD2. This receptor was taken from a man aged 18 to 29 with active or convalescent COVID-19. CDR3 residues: CASSPTSGSLYEQYF. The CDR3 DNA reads TGCGCCAGCAGCCCGACTAGCGGGAGTCTCTACGAGCAGTACTTC.